One sample yielded the 16 T cell receptor beta chains listed below, sequenced in a study of CD8+ T cells in alopecia areata (dated 2018 in TCRdb). Library generation was performed with the immunoSEQ multiplex PCR assay. RNA was extracted from all samples and reverse transcribed into cDNA, which served as template for TCR sequencing. The immuneACCESS repertoire file appears here via TCRdb, limited to in-frame rearrangements. These files lack a portion of the clones; in checked studies, under half of the deficit traces to unresolved V genes, and the cause of the others is not known. The sample counts approximately 280,000 clones, each observed more than once. Together, the top ten hold more than 0.95% of the sample. Cells from pooled mouse cutaneous lymph nodes were stained for CD4, CD8alpha, NKG2D, NKG2ACE and other markers and then sorted on a BD Influx. The specimen sequenced was CD4+ T cells sorted from a lymph node. These receptors came from a C3H/HeJ mouse with alopecia areata. Mice of this strain bear MHC haplotype H2-k.

About this clone itself: Gene labels here are mouse ones. The DNA ends 4 residues before the CDR3 does, and the rest of the CDR3 is filled in from the germline J gene. This sample also contains other DNA sequences that code for the same CDR3. The V gene is TRBV19, the J gene TRBJ2-7; TRBD1 is a possible D gene (6 bases). Looked up from germline, CDR1 is FNHDT and CDR2 is SITEND (reference sequence). CDR3 length: 13 residues. V gave up 2 bases and J gave up 0 bases, with 6 bases separating them. Incomplete CDR3 DNA: TGTGCCAGCAGTATCAGGGGCTCCTAT. This gives the protein CASSIRGSY. The whole CDR3 reads CASSIRGSYEQYF.

A few counts support this clone. These gene names are mouse names. Read sequence stops 4 residues before the CDR3 end, and the germline J gene provides the missing end. The sample contains more than one DNA sequence encoding this CDR3. V usage is TRBV19 and J usage is TRBJ2-4; 7 bases align to TRBD1. The CDR3 runs to 13 residues. Germline lookup yields CDR1 FNHDT and CDR2 SITEND (reference sequence). The sequenced part of the CDR3 DNA is TGTGCCAGCAGCCGACAGGGCGGAAAC. The encoded protein is CASSRQGGN. The whole CDR3 region reads CASSRQGGNTLYF. Full variable domain (rest looked up from reference TRBV19 and TRBJ2-4): GGIITQTPKFLIGQEGQKLTLKCQQNFNHDTMYWYRQDSGKGLRLIYYSITENDLQKGDLSEGYDASREKKSSFSLTVTSAQKNEMAVFLCASSRQGGNTLYFGAGTRLSVL.

Details on this clone: Gene labels here are mouse ones. The DNA ends 4 residues before the CDR3 does, and the rest of the CDR3 is filled in from the germline J gene. The chain joins TRBV19 to TRBJ2-5; 9 bases fit TRBD1. Unmatched junction bases numbered 7, after V lost 5 bases and J lost 3 bases. The CDR3 runs to 15 residues. Germline-derived CDR1 and CDR2 are FNHDT and SITEND (reference sequence). The sequenced part of the CDR3 DNA is TGTGCCAGCAGAGAGCCGGGACAGGGTCAAGAC. This sequence encodes CASREPGQGQD. The whole CDR3 sequence is CASREPGQGQDTQYF.

To note about this clone: Gene names are mouse gene names. The DNA ends 4 residues before the CDR3 does, and the rest of the CDR3 is filled in from the germline J gene. The genes are TRBV13-1 and TRBJ2-2; 11 bases line up with TRBD2. The ends lost 6 bases at V and 1 base at J; junction bases unmatched: 5. Germline assignment: CDR1 NSHNY and CDR2 SYGAGN. This CDR3 contains 16 residues. The sequenced CDR3 bases are TGTGCCAGCACCCTGGGACTGGGGGTAAACACCGGG. Its protein is CASTLGLGVNTG. The entire CDR3 sequence reads CASTLGLGVNTGQLYF.

As regards this clone: Gene names are mouse gene names. The read ends 4 residues before the CDR3 terminus; that terminus is restored from the germline J gene. The chain has TRBV13-3 and TRBJ2-1; 9 bases line up with TRBD2. CDR3 length: 15 residues. The junction had 4 bases not matched to a gene; V was cut back by 3 bases and J by 3 bases. CDR1 and CDR2 from the germline V gene are NNHDY and SYVADS. CDR3 amino acids: CASSGPGGGYAEQFF. The DNA read from the CDR3 is TGTGCCAGCAGTGGCCCTGGGGGGGGCTATGCT.

As concerns this clone: Mouse gene names apply. The DNA ends 4 residues before the CDR3 does, and the rest of the CDR3 is filled in from the germline J gene. This sequence joins TRBV13-1 and TRBJ2-5; weak D call: TRBD1 (6 bases). The V gene lost 4 bases and the J gene lost 2 bases, with 14 bases spanning the gap. Germline-derived CDR1 and CDR2 are NSHNY and SYGAGN. There are 15 residues in the CDR3. The sequenced CDR3 bases are TGTGCCAGCAGTCCCCGCAGGGGTGGCCAAGAC. Its translation: CASSPRRGGQD. The whole CDR3 is CASSPRRGGQDTQYF.

Only a few counts were recorded for this clone. Genes here carry mouse names. The sequenced fragment ends 4 residues before the CDR3 boundary, so the rest is inferred from the germline J gene. Other DNA sequences from this sample encode an identical CDR3 as well. V gene TRBV1 combines with J gene TRBJ2-1, with TRBD2 identical over 8 bases. The J segment lost 6 bases and the V segment lost 0 bases, leaving 4 bases of the junction unmatched. Germline V gives CDR1 NSQYPW, CDR2 LRSPGD (reference sequence). The CDR3 spans 15 residues. CDR3 DNA (partial): TGCACCTGCAGTGCAGAGGGGGGGCGCGGTGCT. It codes for CTCSAEGGRGA. The full CDR3 sequence reads CTCSAEGGRGAEQFF.

This clone was seen more than once but under ten times. Any gene name here is a mouse gene name. The CDR3 is cut off 3 residues early in the read; its end comes from the germline J gene. J is TRBJ1-6 and V is TRBV31; 8 bases are shared with TRBD1. TRBJ1-6 is an ORF for which the function is uncertain. Per the germline V gene, CDR1 is GKSSPN and CDR2 is SITVG. Trimming removed 2 bases from V and 7 bases from J; junction bases left unmatched: 4. This CDR3 has 14 residues. The CDR3 region is CAWSARGQNSPLYF. CDR3 DNA (partial): TGTGCCTGGAGTGCCAGGGGGCAGAATTCGCCC.

Note on this clone: Gene names are the mouse ones. The sequenced CDR3 bases are TGTGCCAGCAGTCACAGGGGGAATTCGCCC. This translates into CASSHRGNSP. The whole CDR3 protein is CASSHRGNSPLYF. This sequence joins TRBV19 and TRBJ1-6; 8 positions match TRBD1. The missing CDR3 end, 3 residues past where the read stops, is filled in from the germline J gene. TRBJ1-6 carries the ORF label, with uncertain function. With 4 bases clipped from V and 7 bases from J, the junction kept 1 base outside the gene matches. There are 13 residues in the CDR3. Germline CDR1 FNHDT, CDR2 SITEND (reference sequence).

This clone was picked up a small number of times. All gene names here are mouse names. CDR3 protein: CTCRGQGEVFF. The DNA read from the CDR3 is TGCACCTGCAGGGGACAGGGA. The genes are TRBV1 and TRBJ1-1, with 9 bases aligning to TRBD1. The read ends 4 residues shy of where the CDR3 ends; the end is completed using the germline J gene. Germline V lookup: CDR1 NSQYPW, CDR2 LRSPGD (reference sequence). The CDR3 consists of 11 residues.

This clone has only a few counts. These gene names are mouse names. The same CDR3 arises from other DNA sequences in this sample as well. The CDR3 bases that were read are TGTGCCAGCAGTATAACCGGACAAAGCTCCTAT. Its translation is CASSITGQSSY. Given in full, the CDR3 is CASSITGQSSYEQYF. The rearrangement uses TRBV19 and TRBJ2-7; D perhaps matches TRBD1 (5 bases). Read coverage stops 4 residues before the CDR3 terminus; the germline J gene supplies the remainder. The CDR3 loop spans 15 amino acids. Trimming removed 1 base at V and 0 bases at J, with 11 bases between. Germline values: CDR1 FNHDT, CDR2 SITEND (reference sequence). Using reference TRBV19 and TRBJ2-7 for the parts outside the CDR3, the full variable domain is GGIITQTPKFLIGQEGQKLTLKCQQNFNHDTMYWYRQDSGKGLRLIYYSITENDLQKGDLSEGYDASREKKSSFSLTVTSAQKNEMAVFLCASSITGQSSYEQYFGPGTRLTVL.

This clone was picked up a small number of times. Mouse gene names and germline throughout. The sequenced fragment ends 4 residues before the CDR3 boundary, so the rest is inferred from the germline J gene. The sample has other DNA sequences that encode this CDR3 too. V gene TRBV1 combines with J gene TRBJ2-7; 9 bases agree with TRBD2. V was clipped by 3 bases and J by 2 bases; unmatched bases: 2. Germline V gives CDR1 NSQYPW, CDR2 LRSPGD (reference sequence). The CDR3 sequence is 14 residues long. The sequenced CDR3 bases are TGCACCTGCAGTGCGGACTGGGGCACCTAT. Protein: CTCSADWGTY. The full CDR3 reads CTCSADWGTYEQYF.

The sample holds a few counts of this clone. The genes are named according to mouse. The part of the CDR3 DNA that was read is TGCACCTGCAGTGCCCGGGGGGGAACCTATGCT. This encodes CTCSARGGTYA. The entire CDR3 protein is CTCSARGGTYAEQFF. The chain employs TRBV1 and TRBJ2-1; TRBD2 matches 7 bases. From the germline J gene comes the end of the CDR3, since the read stops 4 residues before it. Trimming removed 3 bases from V and 3 bases from J; junction bases left unmatched: 5. The CDR3 covers 15 residues. The germline V gene has CDR1 NSQYPW and CDR2 LRSPGD (reference sequence).

A word on this clone: Gene names are mouse gene names. Read sequence stops 4 residues before the CDR3 end, and the germline J gene provides the missing end. This rearrangement joins TRBV5 to TRBJ2-2; 7 bases align to TRBD2. This CDR3 has 15 residues. V was clipped by 2 bases and J by 0 bases; unmatched bases: 0. Per germline, CDR1 LGHNA and CDR2 YNLKQL (reference sequence). Incomplete CDR3 DNA: TGTGCCAGCAGCCAATGGGGGGCAAACACCGGG. Translation gives CASSQWGANTG. The entire CDR3 reads CASSQWGANTGQLYF.

Worth noting for this clone: Any gene name here is a mouse gene name. The read falls 4 residues short of the CDR3 end, and the missing part is taken from the germline J gene. This sequence joins TRBV1 and TRBJ2-1; maybe TRBD1 (6 bases). The CDR3 sequence is 16 residues long. V was trimmed by 0 bases and J by 3 bases, leaving 12 bases between them. The germline gives CDR1 NSQYPW, CDR2 LRSPGD (reference sequence). The chain's CDR3 is CTCSADQQGLYAEQFF. Partial CDR3 DNA: TGCACCTGCAGTGCAGATCAACAGGGCCTCTATGCT. The full variable domain, with the rest looked up from reference TRBV1 and TRBJ2-1, is VTLLEQNPRWRLVPRGQAVNLRCILKNSQYPWMSWYQQDLQKQLQWLFTLRSPGDKEVKSLPGADYLATRVTDTELRLQVANMSQGRTLYCTCSADQQGLYAEQFFGPGTRLTVL.

This clone was detected only a few times. Any gene name here is a mouse gene name. The CDR3 is cut off 4 residues early in the read; its end comes from the germline J gene. The rearrangement links TRBV13-3 to TRBJ2-4; 12 bases line up with TRBD1. The V gene's germline CDR1 is NNHDY and CDR2 SYVADS. The CDR3 is 13 amino acids. CDR3 region: CATGTGGRNTLYF. Partial CDR3 DNA: TGTGCCACCGGGACAGGGGGCAGGAAC.